This T cell receptor beta chain was sequenced for a study of T-cell reconstitution after alpha-beta-depleted transplantation in children. The TCRbeta library incorporated unique molecular identifiers. In TCRdb, the PCR reads were re-called with MiXCR into one record per CDR3 protein. The sample records 200,000 to 250,000 distinct CDR3 sequences, 9.7% being singletons. This clonotype showed up many times. Germline CDR1 is MGHRA and CDR2 is YSYEKL. This CDR3 contains 15 residues. The V gene lost 1 base and the J gene lost 5 bases, with 14 bases spanning the gap. The material was PBMCs from the stem cell graft donor, obtained from the stem cell graft. The chain couples TRBV4-1 to TRBJ2-5, with D possibly TRBD2 on 6 matching bases. The clonotype was recovered from a human donor who donated a stem cell graft to a child with SCID. CDR3 sequence: CASSQGYGGRETQYF. The CDR3 region has the DNA TGCGCCAGCAGCCAAGGGTACGGGGGACGTGAGACCCAGTACTTC.